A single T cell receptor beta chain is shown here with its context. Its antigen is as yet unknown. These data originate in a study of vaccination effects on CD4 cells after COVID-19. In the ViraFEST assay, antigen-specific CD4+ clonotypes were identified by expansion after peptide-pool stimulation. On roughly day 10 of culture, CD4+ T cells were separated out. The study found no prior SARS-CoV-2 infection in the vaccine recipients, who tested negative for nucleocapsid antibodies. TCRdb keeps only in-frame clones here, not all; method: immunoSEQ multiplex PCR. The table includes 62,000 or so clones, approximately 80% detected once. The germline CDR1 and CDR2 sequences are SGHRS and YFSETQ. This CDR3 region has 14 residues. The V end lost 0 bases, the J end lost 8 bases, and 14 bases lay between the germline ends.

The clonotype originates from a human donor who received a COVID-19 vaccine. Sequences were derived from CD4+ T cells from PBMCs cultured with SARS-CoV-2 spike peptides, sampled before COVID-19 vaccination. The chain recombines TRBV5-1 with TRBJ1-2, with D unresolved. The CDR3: CASSLVTPTYGYTF. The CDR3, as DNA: TGCGCCAGCAGCTTGGTGACCCCGACATACGGCTACACCTTC.